The subject of this entry is one TCR beta chain. This entry belongs to a study of shared clonotypes between healthy human individuals. Profiling relied on immunoSEQ multiplex PCR, and the TCRdb table lists in-frame clones only, not all of them. The sample gives about 560,000 clones, around 76% of which show up once; around 12% is in the top ten. The CDR3 totals 15 residues. Germline CDR1 and CDR2: GTSNPN and SVGIG (reference sequence). With 7 bases removed from V and 3 bases from J, the gap between germline ends came to 19 bases. Sequencing used PBMCs. The chain employs TRBV30 and TRBJ2-1; D possibly corresponds to TRBD2 (6 bases). The TCR originated in a woman aged 35 to 49 in good health. Some clones in this sample may be carry-over from other donors' samples. DNA of the CDR3: TGTGCCTCCCGGGCTGGTGCGGGGAACTACAATGAGCAGTTCTTC. It encodes CASRAGAGNYNEQFF.